Sequencing of this TCR beta chain was carried out in a study of control samples from healthy donors and cancer patients. Only in-frame clones appear in the TCRdb table, and some are missing; sequencing was by immunoSEQ multiplex PCR. The repertoire includes roughly 130,000 clones, about 91% of them detected once, and roughly 8.8% sits in the top ten. The V gene end was trimmed by 1 base and the J gene end by 5 bases; junction bases not matched to a gene: 6. Germline values: CDR1 SGHTA, CDR2 FQGTGA. The CDR3 is made up of 16 amino acids. The sequence was collected from a man in his late teens or twenties in good health. The rearrangement links TRBV7-3 to TRBJ2-1, with TRBD1 identical over 9 bases. The sample taken for sequencing was blood. DNA of the CDR3: TGTGCCAGCAGCTTAAGGGGACAGGGTCTTGACAATGAGCAGTTCTTC. This encodes CASSLRGQGLDNEQFF.